These 12 T cell receptor beta chains were all obtained from the same sample, sequenced in a study of immune cell composition in non-small cell lung cancer. Here immunoSEQ multiplex PCR was the method, and the copy in TCRdb shows in-frame clones only, minus some. The top ten hold 4.8% of the sample, which has about 3,300 clones, 60% to 75% seen once. The normal lung sample lay at least 3 cm, and maximally far, from the tumour. The specimen sequenced was non-adjacent lung tissue. These receptors originate from a human donor with non-small cell lung cancer.

The V and J genes are TRBV5-6 and TRBJ2-3, with 7 positions matching TRBD1. The V gene end was trimmed by 0 bases and the J gene end by 5 bases; junction bases not matched to a gene: 6. The CDR3 is 15 amino acids. Looked up from germline, CDR1 is SGHDT and CDR2 is YYEEEE. CDR3 amino acids: CASSLVQGVRDTQYF. The CDR3 DNA is TGTGCCAGCAGCTTGGTTCAGGGGGTAAGAGATACGCAGTATTTT.

The chain combines TRBV5-8 with TRBJ2-3; maybe TRBD2 (7 bases). CDR1 is SGHTS and CDR2 is YDEGEE in the germline V gene. Trimming took 3 bases from V and 4 from J, leaving 15 bases between them. The CDR3 spans 15 residues. The CDR3 here is CASSWGRGAPDTQYF. The CDR3 DNA reads TGTGCCAGCAGCTGGGGGAGGGGGGCCCCAGATACGCAGTATTTT.

Comments on this clone: One end of the junction fails to match germline, which may point to a read error. The J gene is TRBJ2-1, the V gene TRBV7-7; maybe TRBD2 (8 bases). Germline V gene sequence: CDR1 SSHAT, CDR2 FNYEAQ (reference sequence). This CDR3 contains 14 residues. This chain's CDR3 is CASSLREGANEQFF. The CDR3 coding sequence is TGTGCTAGCAGTCTCCGGGAGGGGGCCAATGAGCAGTTCTTC.

This clone was counted between two and nine times. The chain combines TRBV2 with TRBJ2-7; perhaps TRBD2 as D (5 bases). Between the trimmed V and J ends, which lost 0 bases and 6 bases, there was a span of 12 bases. The CDR3 has 14 residues. In germline, CDR1 is SNHLY, CDR2 FYNNEI. CDR3 amino acids: CASSEAGKGREQYF. CDR3 coding DNA: TGTGCCAGCAGTGAAGCCGGGAAAGGGCGCGAGCAGTACTTC.

Comment on this clone: Its ends do not fully match the called genes, so a read error is possible. The chain recombines TRBV27 with TRBJ2-1; 8 bases line up with TRBD2. Germline V gene data show CDR1 as MNHEY and CDR2 as SMNVEV (reference sequence). The CDR3 has 15 amino acids. The DNA for the CDR3 is TGTGCCAGCAGCCTGGGACTAGAACTTTACAATGGGCAGTTCTTC. This sequence encodes CASSLGLELYNGQFF.

The rearrangement links TRBV7-3 to TRBJ1-3; D is unresolved. The ends were cut back, 8 bases at V and 3 bases at J, with 11 bases in the middle. The CDR3 runs 13 residues. CDR1 and CDR2 (germline): SGHTA, FQGTGA. In nucleotides, the CDR3 is TGTGCCAGCCGCCCCCCAGGTGGAAACACCATATATTTT. Its protein product is CASRPPGGNTIYF.

For the CDR3, the DNA is TGTGCCAGCAGTTCCCCCACGGGCACAGATACGCAGTATTTT. It yields the protein CASSSPTGTDTQYF. V gene TRBV28 combines with J gene TRBJ2-3; D remains unclear. The germline CDR1 and CDR2 sequences are MDHEN and SYDVKM. The CDR3 length is 14 residues. The V end was cut by 4 bases, the J end by 1 base, with 9 bases between.

This clone showed up just a few times. The gene calls are TRBV6-5 and TRBJ1-3; 9 bases are a match to TRBD1. CDR1 MNHEY and CDR2 SVGAGI come from the germline V gene. V shed 7 bases, J shed 4 bases, and the junction held 8 bases outside the gene matches. CDR3 length: 15 amino acids. The DNA for the CDR3 is TGTGCCAGCACCTCCGACAGGGGGAAAGGAAACACCATATATTTT. Translating gives CASTSDRGKGNTIYF.

The J gene is TRBJ1-5, the V gene TRBV2; TRBD1 aligns across 8 bases. The germline gives CDR1 SNHLY, CDR2 FYNNEI. With V trimmed by 6 bases and J by 5 bases, 9 bases remained unmatched. There are 15 residues in the CDR3. This CDR3 reads CASSADRDRDQPQHF. The DNA for the CDR3 is TGTGCCAGCAGCGCGGACAGGGATCGGGATCAGCCCCAGCATTTT.

The genes are TRBV9 and TRBJ1-1; TRBD1 aligns across 8 bases. Germline assignment: CDR1 SGDLS and CDR2 YYNGEE. The J segment lost 4 bases and the V segment lost 3 bases, leaving 11 bases of the junction unmatched. CDR3 length: 16 residues. CDR3 in amino acids: CASSAVTGGGSTEAFF. The DNA for the CDR3 is TGTGCCAGCAGCGCTGTCACAGGGGGGGGGAGCACTGAAGCTTTCTTT.

The chain employs TRBV5-1 and TRBJ2-1, with D perhaps matching TRBD2 (5 bases). The CDR3 sequence is 16 residues long. Germline V CDR1 and CDR2: SGHRS, YFSETQ. V lost 1 base and J 0 bases, leaving 11 bases between the germline ends. CDR3 coding DNA: TGCGCCAGCAGCTTGTCTAACGGGAACTCCTACAATGAGCAGTTCTTC. Translation: CASSLSNGNSYNEQFF.

The chain joins TRBV28 to TRBJ2-7, with TRBD1 matching 7 bases. The CDR3 loop spans 12 amino acids. Germline V gene sequence: CDR1 MDHEN, CDR2 SYDVKM. V trimming: 6 bases; J trimming: 6 bases; junction bases outside the gene matches: 5. The CDR3 reads CASSEGGGEQYF. DNA for the CDR3: TGTGCCAGCAGCGAAGGGGGCGGCGAGCAGTACTTC.